One sample yielded the 15 T cell receptor beta chains listed below, sequenced in a study of blood T cell repertoires in COVID-19. TCRdb's table, derived via immunoSEQ multiplex PCR, lists solely in-frame clones and lacks some. The repertoire consists of about 68,000 clones, with around 87% occurring once and the leading ten covering 6.6%. Material for sequencing was peripheral blood. The source is a middle-aged man with active COVID-19.

The J gene is TRBJ1-1, the V gene TRBV4-3, with D unresolved. The CDR3 is made up of 14 amino acids. Germline lookup yields CDR1 LGHNA and CDR2 YSLEER. Trimming cost V 1 base and J 1 base, with 7 bases left between them. The CDR3 here is CASSQGPGNTEAFF. As DNA, the CDR3 is TGCGCCAGCAGCCAAGGTCCAGGGAACACTGAAGCTTTCTTT.

The chain uses TRBV4-3 and TRBJ2-7; TRBD2 matches at 9 bases. Germline V gene lookup returns CDR1 LGHNA and CDR2 YSLEER. The CDR3 totals 16 residues. The trim removed 1 base at V and 2 bases at J, leaving 6 bases unmatched. The CDR3 is CASSQGLAEWAYEQYF. In DNA, the CDR3 is TGCGCCAGCAGCCAAGGACTAGCGGAGTGGGCCTACGAGCAGTACTTC.

The chain is built from TRBV7-9 and TRBJ1-2, with D possibly being TRBD1 (5 bases). The V and J ends lost 5 bases and 0 bases respectively, with 10 bases between them. The germline V gene encodes CDR1 SEHNR and CDR2 FQNEAQ (reference sequence). The CDR3 loop spans 14 amino acids. CDR3 amino acids: CASSPRQTNYGYTF. In DNA form, the CDR3 reads TGTGCCAGCAGCCCGCGACAGACTAACTATGGCTACACCTTC.

The chain couples TRBV6-4 to TRBJ2-3; 8 positions agree with TRBD1. Germline CDR1 and CDR2: MRHNA and SNTAGT. This CDR3 is built from 15 residues. V dropped 2 bases and J dropped 4; count of bases not matched to a gene: 5. CDR3 nucleotides: TGTGCCAGCAGTGACGACGCAGGGGGCGCAGATACGCAGTATTTT. This sequence encodes CASSDDAGGADTQYF.

This clone appeared a single time. The chain joins TRBV9 to TRBJ2-1, with 9 bases matching TRBD2. V trimming: 10 bases; J trimming: 4 bases; junction bases outside the gene matches: 9. The CDR3 length is 14 residues. CDR1 SGDLS and CDR2 YYNGEE come from the germline V gene. CDR3 region: CASSDSGGYNEQFF. CDR3 coding DNA: TGTGCCTCGAGCGATAGCGGGGGTTACAATGAGCAGTTCTTC.

This sequence joins TRBV18 and TRBJ1-1, with D possibly being TRBD1 (6 bases). CDR1 KGHSH and CDR2 LQKENI come from the germline V gene. Trimming stripped 8 bases from V and 4 bases from J, with 11 bases between. This CDR3 spans 12 amino acids. The CDR3 bases are TGTGCCAGCAAGAGGGGGGGCACTGAAGCTTTCTTT. Translating gives CASKRGGTEAFF.

This clone was observed a handful of times. This chain links TRBV30 with TRBJ1-6; D gene unclear. CDR3 length equals 16 residues. V lost 2 bases to trimming and J lost 4 bases, with 15 bases between them. CDR1 is GTSNPN and CDR2 is SVGIG in the germline V gene (reference sequence). The CDR3 DNA sequence: TGTGCCTGGAGTTCCCGGCGCGAGGGTTATAATTCACCCCTCCACTTT. Amino acids: CAWSSRREGYNSPLHF.

In nucleotides, the CDR3 is TGTGCCAGCAGCGTAGCTAAGGCGGGAGAGGGCAATGAGCAGTTCTTC. It yields the protein CASSVAKAGEGNEQFF. The chain joins TRBV9 to TRBJ2-1; 7 bases agree with TRBD2. CDR1 is SGDLS, CDR2 YYNGEE, per germline. The junction had 9 bases not matched to a gene; V was cut back by 0 bases and J by 6 bases. This CDR3 comprises 16 residues.

CDR3: CASSLISGTDTQYF. CDR3 DNA: TGTGCCAGCAGCTTAATTTCGGGGACAGATACGCAGTATTTT. This chain uses TRBV7-2 with TRBJ2-3, with D tentatively TRBD2 (5 bases). There are 14 residues in the CDR3. CDR1 is SGHTA and CDR2 is FQGNSA in the germline V gene. With 2 bases removed from V and 3 bases from J, the gap between germline ends came to 9 bases.

The genes are TRBV25-1 and TRBJ2-3, with 12 bases lining up with TRBD2. V shed 3 bases and J 0 bases; nucleotides not matched to a gene: 7. The CDR3 totals 18 residues. CDR1 and CDR2 from the germline V gene are MGHDK and SYGVNS. The DNA for the CDR3 is TGTGCCAGCAGTGATTTCACTAGCGGGGGGACTAGCACAGATACGCAGTATTTT. This encodes CASSDFTSGGTSTDTQYF.

The rearrangement links TRBV9 to TRBJ1-1, with D perhaps TRBD1 (5 bases). V dropped 4 bases and J dropped 4 bases, with 14 bases sitting between them. The CDR3 runs to 14 residues. CDR1 SGDLS and CDR2 YYNGEE come from the germline V gene. CDR3 bases: TGTGCCAGCAGCCCGGGGGGGTTCGCCACTGAAGCTTTCTTT. Translation gives CASSPGGFATEAFF. The complete variable domain, with remaining parts taken from reference TRBV9 and TRBJ1-1, reads DSGVTQTPKHLITATGQRVTLRCSPRSGDLSVYWYQQSLDQGLQFLIQYYNGEERAKGNILERFSAQQFPDLHSELNLSSLELGDSALYFCASSPGGFATEAFFGQGTRLTVV.

CDR3 residues: CAWSNQRGSYEAFF. For the CDR3, the DNA is TGTGCCTGGAGTAACCAACGAGGGAGCTACGAAGCTTTCTTT. The chain has TRBV30 and TRBJ1-1; D is uncertain. The CDR3 runs to 14 residues. V dropped 2 bases and J dropped 8 bases, with 18 bases sitting between them. The germline gives CDR1 GTSNPN, CDR2 SVGIG (reference sequence).

This chain uses TRBV10-1 with TRBJ2-1, with TRBD2 matching 11 bases. CDR3 size: 17 residues. The trim removed 3 bases at V and 5 bases at J, leaving 9 bases unmatched. Germline V gene sequence: CDR1 WNHNN, CDR2 SYGVQD (reference sequence). CDR3: CASSDNTSGSIHNEQFF. For the CDR3, the DNA is TGCGCCAGCAGTGATAATACTAGCGGGAGTATCCACAATGAGCAGTTCTTC.

The gene calls are TRBV6-2 or TRBV6-3 and TRBJ1-5; 7 positions match TRBD1. The ends lost 6 bases at V and 0 bases at J; junction bases unmatched: 8. This CDR3 has 16 amino acids. Germline CDR1 MNHEY, CDR2 SVGEGT. The CDR3 nucleotides read TGTGCCAGCAGCCCGGGACAGACCGTTAGCAATCAGCCCCAGCATTTT. This encodes CASSPGQTVSNQPQHF.

The chain combines TRBV19 with TRBJ2-7; 9 positions agree with TRBD1. This CDR3 spans 13 amino acids. Trimming at V came to 3 bases and at J to 6 bases, leaving 3 bases not matched to a gene. Germline-derived CDR1 and CDR2 are LNHDA and SQIVND (reference sequence). This chain's CDR3 is CASSIRDRVEQYF. The DNA for the CDR3 is TGTGCCAGTAGTATCCGGGACAGGGTCGAGCAGTACTTC. Drawing the rest from reference TRBV19 and TRBJ2-7, the complete variable domain is DGGITQSPKYLFRKEGQNVTLSCEQNLNHDAMYWYRQDPGQGLRLIYYSQIVNDFQKGDIAEGYSVSREKKESFPLTVTSAQKNPTAFYLCASSIRDRVEQYFGPGTRLTVT.